One sample yielded the 21 T cell receptor beta chains listed below, sequenced in a study of OX40 agonist ivuxolimab in advanced cancers. Clones were read by immunoSEQ multiplex PCR, and TCRdb kept only the in-frame ones, dropping some. This sample has about 100,000 clones, with approximately 89% found just once. Material: CD4+ or CD8+ T cells sorted from blood, obtained in a trial of the OX40 agonist ivuxolimab. Receptor source: an adult with an advanced solid tumor such as melanoma, head and neck, liver or kidney cancer.

This clone was seen just once. J is TRBJ1-2 and V is TRBV19; D is unclear. From germline, CDR1 is LNHDA and CDR2 SQIVND (reference sequence). This CDR3 is built from 12 residues. Trimming stripped 6 bases from V and 8 bases from J, with 13 bases between. Here the CDR3 DNA reads TGTGCCAGTAGGGGTAGCGCGGGGGGCTACACCTTC. Translated: CASRGSAGGYTF.

V usage is TRBV9 and J usage is TRBJ2-1; 12 nucleotides agree with TRBD2. The CDR3 is 17 residues long. The germline V gene encodes CDR1 SGDLS and CDR2 YYNGEE. J gave up 8 bases and V 4 bases, and 13 bases lay outside the gene matches. This CDR3 reads CASSPRRASGRADEQFF. The CDR3 DNA follows: TGTGCCAGCAGCCCCCGGAGGGCTAGCGGGAGGGCCGATGAGCAGTTCTTC.

For the CDR3, the DNA is TGTGCCACCAGCAGAGGAGTCTCCTATGGCTACACCTTC. Its translation: CATSRGVSYGYTF. The chain combines TRBV15 with TRBJ1-2, with D unresolved. From germline, CDR1 is LNHNV and CDR2 YYDKDF (reference sequence). The CDR3 has 13 residues. The germline V and J ends were trimmed by 1 base and 4 bases, with 7 bases remaining between them.

The chain is built from TRBV28 and TRBJ2-2; D is undetermined. Germline assignment: CDR1 MDHEN and CDR2 SYDVKM. The germline V and J ends were trimmed by 2 bases and 4 bases, with 11 bases remaining between them. This CDR3 is built from 15 residues. The CDR3 spells CASSLGTGLTGELFF. The DNA for the CDR3 is TGTGCCAGCAGTTTAGGCACCGGTCTCACCGGGGAGCTGTTTTTT.

The rearrangement uses TRBV19 and TRBJ1-1; tentatively, D is TRBD1 (5 bases). CDR3 size: 12 residues. Germline-derived CDR1 and CDR2 are LNHDA and SQIVND (reference sequence). The V end was cut by 5 bases, the J end by 5 bases, with 9 bases between. CDR3 sequence: CASSQGWTEAFF. Written as DNA, the CDR3 is TGTGCCAGTAGTCAGGGATGGACTGAAGCTTTCTTT.

The chain recombines TRBV4-3 with TRBJ1-2, with D hard to call. The CDR3 sequence is 14 residues long. V was cut by 4 bases and J by 4 bases, with 13 bases left in between. Germline CDR1 is LGHNA and CDR2 is YSLEER. The CDR3 coding sequence is TGCGCCAGCAGCCCAGGCCTGGATTTCTATGGCTACACCTTC. Its protein is CASSPGLDFYGYTF.

The rearrangement joins TRBV27 to TRBJ2-5, with a weak D call TRBD1 (6 bases). Germline V gene sequence: CDR1 MNHEY, CDR2 SMNVEV (reference sequence). Trimming took 2 bases from V and 5 from J, leaving 12 bases between them. CDR3 length: 14 residues. DNA of the CDR3: TGTGCCAGCAGTTTAAGGGGGAGTGATGAGACCCAGTACTTC. It yields the protein CASSLRGSDETQYF.

V usage is TRBV7-9 and J usage is TRBJ1-2, with D maybe TRBD1 (6 bases). V was shortened by 5 bases and J by 5 bases, with 12 bases between the two germline ends. Germline lookup yields CDR1 SEHNR and CDR2 FQNEAQ (reference sequence). The CDR3 has 13 residues. CDR3 loop: CASSIYTGYGYTF. CDR3 in DNA: TGTGCCAGCAGCATCTACACAGGGTATGGCTACACCTTC.

The chain carries TRBV7-2 and TRBJ1-1, with TRBD1 identical over 7 bases. There are 15 residues in the CDR3. Germline CDR1 and CDR2: SGHTA and FQGNSA. With 3 bases clipped from V and 0 bases from J, the junction kept 4 bases outside the gene matches. CDR3: CASSLGQLMNTEAFF. The CDR3 DNA is TGTGCCAGCAGCTTGGGACAGCTCATGAACACTGAAGCTTTCTTT.

The table lists this clone with a count of one. This chain joins TRBV29-1 and TRBJ2-3; D is unresolved. V shed 3 bases and J shed 0 bases, with 7 bases lying between them. The CDR3 loop spans 13 amino acids. Germline loops: CDR1 SQVTM, CDR2 ANQGSEA. CDR3 residues: CSVDQESTDTQYF. Written as DNA, the CDR3 is TGCAGCGTTGACCAGGAGAGCACAGATACGCAGTATTTT.

The chain recombines TRBV5-1 with TRBJ2-1, with D perhaps matching TRBD2 (6 bases). This CDR3 comprises 13 residues. Germline lookup yields CDR1 SGHRS and CDR2 YFSETQ. The V end was cut by 4 bases, the J end by 4 bases, with 9 bases between. CDR3 sequence reads: CASSIGLYNEQFF. CDR3 nucleotide sequence: TGCGCCAGCAGCATCGGACTATACAATGAGCAGTTCTTC.

The chain combines TRBV7-3 with TRBJ2-3; 13 bases are shared with TRBD2. The J segment lost 8 bases and the V segment lost 4 bases, leaving 3 bases of the junction unmatched. CDR3 length: 14 residues. CDR1 and CDR2 (germline): SGHTA, FQGTGA. The DNA for the CDR3 is TGTGCCAGCAGCTCAAGGACTAGCGGGAGTACGCAGTATTTT. Amino acid sequence: CASSSRTSGSTQYF.

This chain joins TRBV6-5 and TRBJ2-3, with no clear D. Germline V lookup: CDR1 MNHEY, CDR2 SVGAGI. The CDR3 contains 15 residues. V lost 4 bases and J 8 bases, leaving 19 bases between the germline ends. The CDR3 DNA reads TGTGCCAGCAGTTCGGACCTAGGAACCCCCTTTACGCAGTATTTT. This translates into CASSSDLGTPFTQYF.

The gene calls are TRBV5-4 and TRBJ2-5; D is unresolved. Trimming stripped 2 bases from V and 0 bases from J, with 8 bases between. The CDR3 length is 14 residues. Germline CDR1 and CDR2: SGHNT and YYREEE (reference sequence). CDR3 sequence: CASSFNTDQETQYF. CDR3 sequence (DNA): TGTGCCAGCAGCTTTAATACAGACCAAGAGACCCAGTACTTC.

V usage is TRBV6-5 and J usage is TRBJ2-7; a weak D match, TRBD2 (5 bases). The V end lost 2 bases, the J end lost 2 bases, and 13 bases lay between the germline ends. The CDR3 contains 15 residues. Germline CDR1 is MNHEY and CDR2 is SVGAGI. The CDR3 here is CASSYNSAEAYEQYF. The CDR3 bases are TGTGCCAGCAGTTACAATTCGGCGGAGGCCTACGAGCAGTACTTC.

The DNA of the CDR3 is TGTGCCAGCACCAAGGACAGTCACACCGGGGAGCTGTTTTTT. Translation gives CASTKDSHTGELFF. The chain carries TRBV9 and TRBJ2-2; a weak D match, TRBD1 (6 bases). CDR3 size: 14 residues. Germline values: CDR1 SGDLS, CDR2 YYNGEE. Trimming pared 6 bases from V and 3 bases from J, leaving 12 bases between.

V and J are TRBV18 and TRBJ1-1; unclear D gene. Germline V CDR1 and CDR2: KGHSH, LQKENI. This CDR3 comprises 11 residues. V was trimmed by 4 bases and J by 6 bases, leaving 6 bases between them. The CDR3 sequence is CASSLRSEAFF. The DNA for the CDR3 is TGTGCCAGCTCACTCCGGTCTGAAGCTTTCTTT.

V is TRBV30 and J is TRBJ2-7; 8 bases line up with TRBD2. This CDR3 has 12 residues. CDR1 is GTSNPN, CDR2 SVGIG, per germline (reference sequence). V gave up 7 bases and J gave up 3 bases; unmatched junction bases: 5. CDR3 sequence: CASRGAVYEQYF. Written as DNA, the CDR3 is TGTGCCTCGCGGGGGGCGGTCTACGAGCAGTACTTC.

The CDR3 bases are TGTGCCAGCAGCCGAGGACAGGGGGGAAACACCATATATTTT. Its protein is CASSRGQGGNTIYF. The chain is built from TRBV4-2 and TRBJ1-3, with 9 bases that match TRBD1. Germline CDR1 and CDR2: LGHNA and YNFKEQ. The CDR3 length is 14 residues. Trimming at V came to 4 bases and at J to 4 bases, leaving 2 bases not matched to a gene.

The chain couples TRBV5-1 to TRBJ2-1; 9 bases line up with TRBD1. Trimming took 4 bases from V and 3 from J; bases not matched to a gene: 5. Germline V gene lookup returns CDR1 SGHRS and CDR2 YFSETQ. The CDR3 is 15 amino acids. The CDR3 region has the DNA TGCGCCAGCAGCCTCGGGACAGGGCTCTACAATGAGCAGTTCTTC. This encodes CASSLGTGLYNEQFF.

The chain links TRBV21-1 to TRBJ1-4. TRBV21-1 is a listed pseudogene. CDR3 length: 14 residues. The CDR3 reads CASSQRGGNEKLFF. The CDR3 DNA reads TGTGCCAGCAGCCAGAGGGGGGGTAATGAAAAACTGTTTTTT.